This entry lists 26 T cell receptor beta chains sequenced from one sample in a study of cytomegalovirus exposure and HLA in healthy donors. Primers: 60 Vbeta forward and 13 Jbeta reverse. Sequencing used immunoSEQ multiplex PCR; TCRdb keeps in-frame clones, though not all of them. The sample includes over 150,000 clones, 80% to 85% of them seen just once. Material for sequencing was PBMCs. Receptors originate from a male donor in good health and CMV-seronegative.

The count of this clone is one. The V gene is TRBV27, the J gene TRBJ1-6; 8 bases fit TRBD1. The CDR3 extends over 15 amino acids. In germline, CDR1 is MNHEY, CDR2 SMNVEV (reference sequence). V was clipped by 0 bases and J by 9 bases; unmatched bases: 4. In DNA, the CDR3 is TGTGCCAGCAGTTTATCGAGGACAGGGTTTTCACCCCTCCACTTT. It encodes CASSLSRTGFSPLHF.

The rearrangement links TRBV6-5 to TRBJ1-5; TRBD1 agrees at 8 bases. The CDR3 covers 14 residues. V shed 10 bases, J shed 9 bases, and the junction held 14 bases outside the gene matches. The V gene's germline CDR1 is MNHEY and CDR2 SVGAGI. CDR3 protein: CATQGADRVGPQHF. CDR3 DNA: TGTGCCACCCAGGGGGCGGACAGGGTAGGGCCCCAGCATTTT.

The V call is TRBV30, the J call TRBJ1-6; tentative D call: TRBD1 (6 bases). Trimming removed 3 bases at V and 8 bases at J, with 11 bases between. Germline CDR1 and CDR2: GTSNPN and SVGIG (reference sequence). The CDR3 covers 13 residues. DNA for the CDR3: TGTGCCTGGAGGGACAGCCGCGATTCACCCCTCCACTTT. Translated, it gives CAWRDSRDSPLHF.

The J gene is TRBJ1-3, the V gene TRBV5-4, with D perhaps TRBD1 (6 bases). Germline CDR1 reads SGHNT; CDR2 reads YYREEE (reference sequence). Trimming removed 5 bases at V and 4 bases at J, with 13 bases between. CDR3 length: 14 residues. The CDR3 spells CASSFDRSGNTIYF. In nucleotides, the CDR3 is TGTGCCAGCAGTTTTGACAGGTCCGGAAACACCATATATTTT.

This sequence joins TRBV5-4 and TRBJ1-2, with TRBD1 matching 10 bases. The ends lost 2 bases at V and 8 bases at J; junction bases unmatched: 6. Germline V lookup: CDR1 SGHNT, CDR2 YYREEE (reference sequence). The CDR3 is 14 residues long. The CDR3 nucleotides read TGTGCCAGCAGCTTAGACAGGGGGCTCGAGGGCTACACCTTC. It encodes CASSLDRGLEGYTF.

This sequence joins TRBV5-6 and TRBJ2-7, with a possible D match to TRBD1 (6 bases). The CDR3 is 14 amino acids. V lost 0 bases and J lost 4, with 11 bases in between. The germline gives CDR1 SGHDT, CDR2 YYEEEE. The CDR3 coding sequence is TGTGCCAGCAGCTTGGGGCAGGGGAGATACGAGCAGTACTTC. Its protein is CASSLGQGRYEQYF.

The chain carries TRBV5-1 and TRBJ2-7; 12 bases align to TRBD1. Germline-derived CDR1 and CDR2 are SGHRS and YFSETQ. The CDR3 length is 17 residues. Trimming cost V 4 bases and J 4 bases; bases outside gene matches: 12. The CDR3 DNA reads as TGCGCCAGCAGCAAGATCCCGGGGACAGGGGGCATATACGAGCAGTACTTC. Translating it yields CASSKIPGTGGIYEQYF.

The chain joins TRBV10-3 to TRBJ1-6; a weak D match, TRBD1 (6 bases). The germline V and J ends were trimmed by 8 bases and 5 bases, with 16 bases remaining between them. This CDR3 comprises 15 residues. Per germline, CDR1 ENHRY and CDR2 SYGVKD. The CDR3 region has the DNA TGTGCCATCGGGGGGGGCGGTTCGAATAATTCACCCCTCCACTTT. It encodes CAIGGGGSNNSPLHF.

J is TRBJ2-4 and V is TRBV27, with TRBD1 matching 9 bases. Germline CDR1 reads MNHEY; CDR2 reads SMNVEV (reference sequence). V was pared by 2 bases and J by 10 bases, with 9 bases of the junction left unmatched. This CDR3 region has 15 residues. The CDR3 here is CASSLDRGRLRIQYF. In DNA, the CDR3 is TGTGCCAGCAGTTTAGACAGGGGGAGGTTAAGGATTCAGTACTTC.

The chain uses TRBV18 and TRBJ1-1; 10 nucleotides line up with TRBD1. In germline, CDR1 is KGHSH, CDR2 LQKENI. CDR3 length equals 14 residues. Losses at the gene ends were 2 bases for V and 3 bases for J; bases not matched to a gene: 0. This chain's CDR3 is CASSPGTGDTEAFF. The CDR3 DNA sequence: TGTGCCAGCTCACCAGGGACAGGGGACACTGAAGCTTTCTTT.

The chain has TRBV6-6 and TRBJ2-7; 10 bases map to TRBD1. This CDR3 is built from 12 residues. Germline-derived CDR1 and CDR2 are MNHNY and SVGAGI (reference sequence). Germline trimming cut 10 bases from V and 9 bases from J; bases unmatched to any gene: 9. The CDR3 DNA follows: TGTGCCATTTCCCGGGACAGGGGATGGCAGTACTTC. As protein: CAISRDRGWQYF.

This sequence joins TRBV6-5 and TRBJ2-3; a weak D match, TRBD2 (5 bases). The CDR3 is made up of 13 amino acids. V was trimmed by 2 bases and J by 4 bases, leaving 7 bases between them. Per germline, CDR1 MNHEY and CDR2 SVGAGI. CDR3 amino acids: CASSYPGSDTQYF. The CDR3 nucleotides read TGTGCCAGCAGTTACCCGGGATCAGATACGCAGTATTTT.

This clone was seen more than once but under ten times. Here the CDR3 reads CASSLGQGAGRELFF. The CDR3 DNA is TGTGCCAGCAGCTTAGGGCAGGGGGCCGGCCGGGAGCTGTTTTTT. The rearrangement joins TRBV7-2 to TRBJ2-2; 8 bases match TRBD1. J lost 9 bases, V lost 1 base, and 7 bases had no gene match. This CDR3 has 15 amino acids. CDR1 and CDR2 (germline): SGHTA, FQGNSA.

The CDR3 sequence: CASSLHPGAGANVLTF. The CDR3 DNA follows: TGCGCCAGCAGCTTACACCCGGGAGCTGGGGCCAACGTCCTGACTTTC. The genes are TRBV5-1 and TRBJ2-6, with TRBD2 as a possible D gene (6 bases). The V gene's germline CDR1 is SGHRS and CDR2 YFSETQ. V was clipped by 2 bases and J by 2 bases, with 11 bases between them. This CDR3 comprises 16 residues. Supplemented by reference TRBV5-1 and TRBJ2-6, the full variable domain reads KAGVTQTPRYLIKTRGQQVTLSCSPISGHRSVSWYQQTPGQGLQFLFEYFSETQRNKGNFPGRFSGRQFSNSRSEMNVSTLELGDSALYLCASSLHPGAGANVLTFGAGSRLTVL.

The J gene is TRBJ2-7, the V gene TRBV2, with 7 nucleotides matching TRBD1. Looked up from germline, CDR1 is SNHLY and CDR2 is FYNNEI. The CDR3 extends over 14 amino acids. V lost 7 bases and J lost 6; bases outside the gene matches: 12. CDR3 region: CASIFSEGAVEQYF. DNA of the CDR3: TGTGCCAGCATCTTCTCCGAGGGGGCAGTCGAGCAGTACTTC.

This chain joins TRBV5-6 and TRBJ1-2, with a weak D call TRBD1 (5 bases). This CDR3 has 14 residues. Between the trimmed V and J ends, which lost 1 base and 1 base, there was a span of 8 bases. Germline assignment: CDR1 SGHDT and CDR2 YYEEEE. The CDR3 reads CASSLNQGNYGYTF. CDR3 nucleotide sequence: TGTGCCAGCAGCTTGAATCAGGGTAACTATGGCTACACCTTC. The whole variable domain, filled in from reference TRBV5-6 and TRBJ1-2, reads DAGVTQSPTHLIKTRGQQVTLRCSPKSGHDTVSWYQQALGQGPQFIFQYYEEEERQRGNFPDRFSGHQFPNYSSELNVNALLLGDSALYLCASSLNQGNYGYTFGSGTRLTVV.

The rearrangement links TRBV30 to TRBJ2-2; 8 bases agree with TRBD1. CDR1 and CDR2 (germline): GTSNPN, SVGIG (reference sequence). Trimming removed 5 bases from V and 6 bases from J; junction bases left unmatched: 5. There are 13 residues in the CDR3. CDR3 sequence reads: CAWGGQGAGELFF. The CDR3, as DNA: TGTGCCTGGGGAGGACAGGGCGCCGGGGAGCTGTTTTTT.

This clone was detected once. The rearrangement uses TRBV10-3 and TRBJ2-3; 9 bases fit TRBD1. CDR3 length: 16 residues. Germline V gives CDR1 ENHRY, CDR2 SYGVKD. Trimming removed 0 bases from V and 4 bases from J; junction bases left unmatched: 5. CDR3 in DNA: TGTGCCATCAGTGAGTCTCCGGGACAGGGATCAGATACGCAGTATTTT. As protein: CAISESPGQGSDTQYF.

The rearrangement links TRBV7-9 to TRBJ2-1, with 12 nucleotides matching TRBD2. This CDR3 has 15 residues. Germline lookup yields CDR1 SEHNR and CDR2 FQNEAQ (reference sequence). V lost 5 bases, J lost 4 bases, and 3 bases stayed unmatched. The CDR3 reads CASSLTSGGYNEQFF. CDR3 nucleotides: TGTGCCAGCAGCCTGACTAGCGGGGGATACAATGAGCAGTTCTTC.

In DNA form, the CDR3 reads TGCGCCAGCAGCCCTGGCAGGGGAGTCGGGAATGAGCAGTTCTTC. Its translation is CASSPGRGVGNEQFF. The V gene is TRBV5-1, the J gene TRBJ2-1; D perhaps matches TRBD1 (6 bases). The CDR3 length is 15 residues. The ends were cut back, 4 bases at V and 7 bases at J, with 18 bases in the middle. Germline V gives CDR1 SGHRS, CDR2 YFSETQ.

Only a few counts were recorded for this clone. V usage is TRBV5-1 and J usage is TRBJ2-3; TRBD2 matches 7 bases. CDR1 and CDR2 (germline): SGHRS, YFSETQ. V was clipped by 3 bases and J by 1 base; unmatched bases: 8. CDR3 length: 16 amino acids. The CDR3 loop reads CASSSHATSGTDTQYF. CDR3 coding DNA: TGCGCCAGCAGCTCCCATGCAACTAGCGGCACAGATACGCAGTATTTT.

V usage is TRBV7-9 and J usage is TRBJ2-1; 7 bases are a match to TRBD2. Looked up from germline, CDR1 is SEHNR and CDR2 is FQNEAQ (reference sequence). V was pared by 0 bases and J by 8 bases, with 13 bases of the junction left unmatched. The CDR3 is 17 residues long. The chain's CDR3 is CASSLARRAGTWDEQFF. The CDR3, as DNA: TGTGCCAGCAGCTTAGCGCGTAGAGCGGGGACTTGGGATGAGCAGTTCTTC.

The chain combines TRBV14 with TRBJ1-4, with a possible D match to TRBD1 (6 bases). The CDR3 sequence is 15 residues long. The germline gives CDR1 SGHDN, CDR2 FVKESK. V was shortened by 4 bases and J by 0 bases, with 9 bases between the two germline ends. The CDR3 DNA is TGTGCCAGCAGCCCAGGGGCTTCAACTAATGAAAAACTGTTTTTT. Its translation: CASSPGASTNEKLFF.

As concerns this clone: Other DNA sequences in this specimen translate into the identical CDR3. This chain connects TRBV10-1 to TRBJ2-1; TRBD2 aligns across 10 bases. The CDR3 is 16 amino acids. CDR1 WNHNN and CDR2 SYGVQD come from the germline V gene (reference sequence). V shed 3 bases and J 5 bases; nucleotides not matched to a gene: 7. The DNA for the CDR3 is TGCGCCAGCAGTGAATCTAGGACTAGCGGTCACAATGAGCAGTTCTTC. It yields the protein CASSESRTSGHNEQFF.

In this sample, this clone turned up a few times. The chain joins TRBV5-4 to TRBJ1-1; tentatively, D is TRBD1 (6 bases). CDR1 is SGHNT and CDR2 is YYREEE in the germline V gene (reference sequence). V shed 4 bases and J shed 0 bases, with 16 bases lying between them. This CDR3 has 16 residues. The CDR3 spells CASSRQGSLMNTEAFF. The CDR3, as DNA: TGTGCCAGCAGCCGGCAGGGGAGTCTGATGAACACTGAAGCTTTCTTT. Full variable domain (rest looked up from reference TRBV5-4 and TRBJ1-1): ETGVTQSPTHLIKTRGQQVTLRCSSQSGHNTVSWYQQALGQGPQFIFQYYREEENGRGNFPPRFSGLQFPNYSSELNVNALELDDSALYLCASSRQGSLMNTEAFFGQGTRLTVV.

The V call is TRBV7-6, the J call TRBJ1-4; TRBD1 matches at 10 bases. V shed 5 bases, J shed 6 bases, and the junction held 3 bases outside the gene matches. Germline CDR1 and CDR2: SGHVS and FNYEAQ. CDR3 length: 14 residues. In DNA form, the CDR3 reads TGTGCCAGCAGCGACAGGGGGCGCGATGAAAAACTGTTTTTT. Residues: CASSDRGRDEKLFF.